This T cell receptor (beta chain) emerged from a study of graft-versus-host responses after intestinal transplantation. Study-level background: Grafts were multivisceral, liver-intestinal, or isolated intestinal. Study observations and caveats: The authors found GvH clones in recipient marrow, some appearing first in ileum or blood.

The CDR3 covers 18 residues. V gave up 2 bases and J gave up 0 bases; unmatched junction bases: 7. Germline CDR1 is ENHRY and CDR2 is SYGVKD. For this clone: Antigen: not known.

Assay used: immunoSEQ multiplex PCR; TCRdb lists only in-frame clones, some missing. The profile shows 85,000 to 100,000 clones, approximately 90% of them singletons. The sample here was unstimulated CD8+ T cells sorted from spleen or lymph node cells, taken before transplant. The gene calls are TRBV10-3 and TRBJ2-1; 10 bases are shared with TRBD2. This TCR was sampled from a human donor who was the organ donor for an intestinal transplant. The CDR3 DNA reads TGTGCCATCAGTGAGGTTGGGACTAGCGCTTACTCCTACAATGAGCAGTTCTTC. It specifies CAISEVGTSAYSYNEQFF.